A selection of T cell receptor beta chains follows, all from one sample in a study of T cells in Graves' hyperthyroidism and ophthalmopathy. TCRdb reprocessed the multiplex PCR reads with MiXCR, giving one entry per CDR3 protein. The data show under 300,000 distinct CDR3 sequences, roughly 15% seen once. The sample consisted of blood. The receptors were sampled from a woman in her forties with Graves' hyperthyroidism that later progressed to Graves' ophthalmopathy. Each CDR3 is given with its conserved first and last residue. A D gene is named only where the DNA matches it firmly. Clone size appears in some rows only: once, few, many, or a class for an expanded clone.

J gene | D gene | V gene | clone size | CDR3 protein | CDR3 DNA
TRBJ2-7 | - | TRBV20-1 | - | CSARDPNGRQLPYEQYF | TGCAGTGCTAGAGATCCAAACGGTCGACAGCTACCCTACGAGCAGTACTTC
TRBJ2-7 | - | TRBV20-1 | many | CSARGESDGDYYEQYF | TGCAGTGCTAGAGGGGAGTCGGACGGCGATTACTACGAGCAGTACTTC
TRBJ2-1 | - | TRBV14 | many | CASSLRASYNEQFF | TGTGCCAGCAGCCTTCGGGCCTCCTACAATGAGCAGTTCTTC
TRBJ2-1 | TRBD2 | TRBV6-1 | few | CASSIGLAGHNEQFF | TGTGCCAGCAGTATAGGACTAGCGGGGCACAATGAGCAGTTCTTC
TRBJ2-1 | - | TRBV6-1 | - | CASSEVLRGLRGQFF | TGTGCCAGCAGTGAAGTTCTAAGGGGCCTTCGGGGGCAGTTCTTC
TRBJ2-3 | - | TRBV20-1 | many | CSARAWEFTDTQYF | TGCAGTGCTAGAGCGTGGGAGTTCACAGATACGCAGTATTTT
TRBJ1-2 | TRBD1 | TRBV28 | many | CASTLTRTGMDGYTF | TGTGCCAGCACCCTGACACGGACAGGGATGGATGGCTACACCTTC
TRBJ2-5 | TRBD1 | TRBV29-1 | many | CSATGQGAARWTQYF | TGCAGCGCCACAGGACAGGGGGCGGCTAGGTGGACCCAGTACTTC
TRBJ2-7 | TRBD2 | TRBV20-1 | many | CSARRWRERSYEQYF | TGCAGTGCTAGACGGTGGCGGGAGAGGTCCTACGAGCAGTACTTC
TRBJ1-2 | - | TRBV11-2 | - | CASSLGGGWQGRGYTF | TGTGCCAGCAGCTTAGGGGGCGGGTGGCAGGGTCGGGGCTACACCTTC
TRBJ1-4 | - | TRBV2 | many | CATNRARGEKLFF | TGTGCCACCAACAGGGCGAGGGGTGAAAAACTGTTTTTT
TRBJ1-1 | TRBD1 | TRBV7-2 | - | CASGQTGGRNTEAFF | TGTGCCAGCGGCCAAACAGGGGGCCGGAACACTGAAGCTTTCTTT
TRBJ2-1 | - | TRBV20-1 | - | CSAMKQGWSYNEQFF | TGCAGTGCCATGAAACAGGGTTGGTCCTACAATGAGCAGTTCTTC
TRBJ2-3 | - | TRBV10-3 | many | CAISETRVLSWAQYF | TGTGCCATCAGTGAGACCAGAGTCCTCAGCTGGGCGCAGTATTTT
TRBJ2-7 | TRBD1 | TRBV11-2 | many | CASSSNPGTVHF | TGTGCCAGCAGCTCCAACCCCGGGACAGTGCACTTC
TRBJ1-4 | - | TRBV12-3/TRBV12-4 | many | CASSLGVNEKLFF | TGTGCCAGCAGTTTAGGTGTCAATGAAAAACTGTTTTTT
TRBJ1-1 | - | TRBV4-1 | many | CASSQAQGFGTEAFF | TGCGCCAGCAGCCAAGCCCAGGGTTTTGGCACTGAAGCTTTCTTT
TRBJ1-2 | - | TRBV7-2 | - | CASSLTWWDFQNTNYGYTF | TGTGCCAGCAGCTTAACTTGGTGGGACTTTCAGAATACTAACTATGGCTACACCTTC
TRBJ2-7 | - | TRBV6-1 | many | CASSLLAKKPYEQYF | TGTGCCAGCAGTCTACTAGCCAAAAAACCCTACGAGCAGTACTTC
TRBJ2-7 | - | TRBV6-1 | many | CASSGQGGEQYF | TGTGCCAGCAGTGGACAAGGGGGCGAGCAGTACTTC
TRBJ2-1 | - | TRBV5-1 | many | CASRGREDNEQFF | TGCGCCAGCAGGGGAAGGGAGGACAATGAGCAGTTCTTC
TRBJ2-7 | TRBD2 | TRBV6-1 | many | CASSPLGLAGDYEQYF | TGTGCCAGCAGTCCCCTCGGGCTAGCGGGGGACTACGAGCAGTACTTC